Described below is a single T cell receptor (beta chain) sequence and its context. This entry comes from a study of shared clonotypes between healthy human individuals. The method was immunoSEQ multiplex PCR; TCRdb's version includes in-frame clones alone and lacks a portion of them. The table lists millions of clones, more than 85% of them singletons. The clonotype was recovered from a man between 18 and 29 years old in good health. Some clones in this sample may be carry-over from other donors' samples. The sample taken for sequencing was naive CD4+ T cells from PBMCs. Regarding subset: CD45RA+ positively selected.

CDR3 coding DNA: TGTGCCACCAGCAGCGGGGACGGGGAGCTGTTTTTT. It is translated as CATSSGDGELFF. The V and J genes are TRBV15 and TRBJ2-2; possible D gene TRBD2, 5 bases. CDR1 and CDR2 (germline): LNHNV, YYDKDF (reference sequence). There are 12 residues in the CDR3. V was trimmed by 3 bases and J by 7 bases, leaving 6 bases between them.